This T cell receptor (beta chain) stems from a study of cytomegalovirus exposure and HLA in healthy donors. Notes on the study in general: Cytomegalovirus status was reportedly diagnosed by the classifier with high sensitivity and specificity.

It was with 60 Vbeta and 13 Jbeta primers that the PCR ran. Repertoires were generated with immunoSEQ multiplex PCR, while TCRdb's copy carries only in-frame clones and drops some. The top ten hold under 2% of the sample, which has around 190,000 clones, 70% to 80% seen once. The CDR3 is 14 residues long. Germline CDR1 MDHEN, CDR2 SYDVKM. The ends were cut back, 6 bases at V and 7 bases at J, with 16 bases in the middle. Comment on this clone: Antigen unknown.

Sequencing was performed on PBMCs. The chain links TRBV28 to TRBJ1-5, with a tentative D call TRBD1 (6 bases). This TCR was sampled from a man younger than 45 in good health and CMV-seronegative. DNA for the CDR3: TGTGCCAGCAGAGGGGGGGGCGCGGGGCAGCCCCAGCATTTT. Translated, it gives CASRGGGAGQPQHF.